Shown below are 25 T cell receptor beta chains from a single sample sequenced in a study of beta chain features in type 1 diabetes. Expressed TCRB transcripts were sequenced because the isolated RNA had all been reverse transcribed beforehand. Clones were sequenced by immunoSEQ multiplex PCR, and TCRdb holds only the in-frame ones, with some missing. Among 250,000 to 400,000 clones, 14% were seen once, and the ten largest hold approximately 6.7%. The sample was central memory CD4+ T cells from blood. All receptors derive from a man younger than 40 in good health.

This clone was detected a few times. The chain carries TRBV2 and TRBJ2-1; weak D call: TRBD2 (6 bases). The V end lost 6 bases, the J end lost 2 bases, and 14 bases lay between the germline ends. The CDR3 runs 15 residues. Germline V gene data show CDR1 as SNHLY and CDR2 as FYNNEI. CDR3 in amino acids: CASSRREVTYNEQFF. The CDR3 region has the DNA TGTGCCAGCAGCCGCAGGGAGGTGACCTACAATGAGCAGTTCTTC. Looking up the rest from reference TRBV2 and TRBJ2-1 gives the full variable domain: EPEVTQTPSHQVTQMGQEVILRCVPISNHLYFYWYRQILGQKVEFLVSFYNNEISEKSEIFDDQFSVERPDGSNFTLKIRSTKLEDSAMYFCASSRREVTYNEQFFGPGTRLTVL.

The J gene is TRBJ1-6, the V gene TRBV4-1, with D possibly being TRBD1 (6 bases). CDR1 MGHRA and CDR2 YSYEKL come from the germline V gene. The CDR3 runs 15 residues. Trimming shortened V by 0 bases and J by 10 bases, and 13 bases separated the two germline ends. CDR3 sequence (DNA): TGCGCCAGCAGCCAAGATTGGGGGCGGCACTCACCCCTCCACTTT. It specifies CASSQDWGRHSPLHF.

V is TRBV29-1 and J is TRBJ2-5; D possibly matches TRBD1 or TRBD2 (6 bases each). Germline V gene sequence: CDR1 SQVTM, CDR2 ANQGSEA. Trimming shortened V by 1 base and J by 9 bases, and 18 bases separated the two germline ends. The CDR3 has 14 residues. CDR3 in amino acids: CSVEGQGGQRAQYF. The CDR3 nucleotides are TGCAGCGTTGAAGGTCAAGGGGGGCAGAGGGCCCAGTACTTC.

Note on this clone: Just one base apart from a much larger clone, this may be a read error. The identical CDR3 is also encoded by other nucleotide sequences in the sample. The rearrangement joins TRBV6-1 to TRBJ1-6, with 8 bases identical to TRBD1. Germline V gene sequence: CDR1 MNHNS, CDR2 SASEGT. The CDR3 loop spans 13 amino acids. The CDR3: CAISDRGNSPLHF. The CDR3 region has the DNA TGTGCCATCAGTGACAGGGGTAATTCACCCCTCCACTTT.

This clone was detected only a few times. This sequence joins TRBV4-3 and TRBJ1-2; D gene unclear. CDR3 length: 16 residues. CDR1 and CDR2 from the germline V gene are LGHNA and YSLEER. Deletions cut 0 bases from V and 1 base from J, with 12 bases between. As DNA, the CDR3 is TGCGCCAGCAGCCAAGAAAGCAGACCGATTAACTATGGCTACACCTTC. Its protein product is CASSQESRPINYGYTF.

The rearrangement joins TRBV7-3 to TRBJ2-2; D not certain. Trimming removed 5 bases from V and 3 bases from J, with 13 bases in between. The CDR3 spans 15 residues. In germline, CDR1 is SGHTA, CDR2 FQGTGA. CDR3 coding DNA: TGTGCCAGCAGCCCCCGACCCGGAGACACCGGGGAGCTGTTTTTT. The encoded protein is CASSPRPGDTGELFF.

The CDR3 sequence is CASSLAGLAGVETQYF. The CDR3 DNA sequence: TGTGCCAGCAGCTTAGCAGGACTAGCGGGAGTGGAGACCCAGTACTTC. V usage is TRBV11-3 and J usage is TRBJ2-5; 13 nucleotides align to TRBD2. The CDR3 is 16 residues long. CDR1 and CDR2 (germline): SGHNT, YENEEA. The V gene end was trimmed by 1 base and the J gene end by 5 bases; junction bases not matched to a gene: 4.

This chain's CDR3 is CAWSEAGRVIDDTEAFF. The CDR3 DNA reads TGTGCCTGGAGTGAAGCCGGGAGGGTTATTGACGACACTGAAGCTTTCTTT. The genes are TRBV30 and TRBJ1-1; no firm D call. V was clipped by 1 base and J by 3 bases, with 21 bases between them. The CDR3 spans 17 residues. Germline V gene lookup returns CDR1 GTSNPN and CDR2 SVGIG (reference sequence).

The chain uses TRBV19 and TRBJ2-1; 7 bases are a match to TRBD2. With V trimmed by 1 base and J by 3 bases, 6 bases remained unmatched. The length of the CDR3 is 16 residues. CDR1 and CDR2 from the germline V gene are LNHDA and SQIVND (reference sequence). The CDR3 DNA reads TGTGCCAGTAGTATAGTTTCTAGCGGAAACTACAATGAGCAGTTCTTC. Protein: CASSIVSSGNYNEQFF.

This clone was recorded a few times. This chain joins TRBV9 and TRBJ2-2, with TRBD1 matching 8 bases. Germline V CDR1 and CDR2: SGDLS, YYNGEE. This CDR3 is 15 amino acids long. The J segment lost 4 bases and the V segment lost 4 bases, leaving 6 bases of the junction unmatched. The CDR3 sequence is CASSPKTGVTGELFF. The CDR3 DNA sequence: TGTGCCAGCAGCCCAAAGACAGGGGTCACCGGGGAGCTGTTTTTT.

This clone turned up a few times. The chain recombines TRBV10-2 with TRBJ2-5; tentative D call: TRBD1 (6 bases). Trimming shortened V by 8 bases and J by 1 base, and 11 bases separated the two germline ends. The CDR3 has 13 residues. The V gene's germline CDR1 is WSHSY and CDR2 SAAADI. Here the CDR3 reads CASGGHIQETQYF. CDR3 in DNA: TGCGCCAGCGGGGGACACATCCAAGAGACCCAGTACTTC.

This clone was counted many times. The chain employs TRBV27 and TRBJ2-5, with 7 bases that match TRBD2. V dropped 1 base and J dropped 4; count of bases not matched to a gene: 18. The CDR3 totals 19 residues. CDR1 and CDR2 (germline): MNHEY, SMNVEV (reference sequence). Here the CDR3 DNA reads TGTGCCAGCAGTTTATGGAGGCTGGCCAAGGCGGGAGTGGCAGAGACCCAGTACTTC. Translation gives CASSLWRLAKAGVAETQYF.

This clone was counted a few times. The chain combines TRBV2 with TRBJ1-2, with D unresolved. From germline, CDR1 is SNHLY and CDR2 FYNNEI. CDR3 size: 15 residues. V lost 7 bases to trimming and J lost 5 bases, with 20 bases between them. The CDR3 loop reads CASILMGGSGYGYTF. CDR3 sequence (DNA): TGTGCCAGCATCCTTATGGGTGGCTCGGGGTATGGCTACACCTTC. The variable domain in full, completed from reference TRBV2 and TRBJ1-2, reads EPEVTQTPSHQVTQMGQEVILRCVPISNHLYFYWYRQILGQKVEFLVSFYNNEISEKSEIFDDQFSVERPDGSNFTLKIRSTKLEDSAMYFCASILMGGSGYGYTFGSGTRLTVV.

Points on this clone: Sequence at one end of the junction differs from germline and may be a read error. The chain links TRBV19 to TRBJ1-2; weak D call: TRBD1 (6 bases). Germline V gene sequence: CDR1 LNHDA, CDR2 SQIVND (reference sequence). The length of the CDR3 is 11 residues. The CDR3 loop reads CASSIAGAAFF. The CDR3 coding sequence is TGTGCCAGTAGTATAGCGGGGGCGGCCTTCTTC. Supplemented by reference TRBV19 and TRBJ1-2, the full variable domain reads DGGITQSPKYLFRKEGQNVTLSCEQNLNHDAMYWYRQDPGQGLRLIYYSQIVNDFQKGDIAEGYSVSREKKESFPLTVTSAQKNPTAFYLCASSIAGAAFFGSGTRLTVV.

This clone was detected ten times or more. Mismatch with germline at one junction end may stem from a read error. This chain links TRBV5-4 with TRBJ2-7; D not resolved. The CDR3 is made up of 12 amino acids. Germline-derived CDR1 and CDR2 are SGHNT and YYREEE (reference sequence). CDR3 region: CASSSPLMSTRF. CDR3 sequence (DNA): TGTGCCAGCAGCTCGCCCTTGATGTCCACACGCTTC.

The J gene is TRBJ1-1, the V gene TRBV19; D remains unclear. Germline loops: CDR1 LNHDA, CDR2 SQIVND (reference sequence). The CDR3 totals 13 residues. The V end lost 3 bases, the J end lost 4 bases, and 9 bases lay between the germline ends. The CDR3: CASSIQFITEAFF. The CDR3 nucleotides are TGTGCCAGTAGTATCCAATTCATCACTGAAGCTTTCTTT.

The chain uses TRBV11-3 and TRBJ2-3; the match to TRBD1 covers 11 bases. The CDR3 length is 15 residues. V shed 4 bases and J 4 bases; nucleotides not matched to a gene: 4. Germline V gene lookup returns CDR1 SGHNT and CDR2 YENEEA. The CDR3 bases are TGTGCCAGCAGCTCGGGACAGGGGGAAGCAGATACGCAGTATTTT. Protein sequence: CASSSGQGEADTQYF.

There are many counts of this clone. The rearrangement links TRBV18 to TRBJ2-1, with a tentative D call TRBD2 (6 bases). The CDR3 contains 14 residues. Trimming shortened V by 3 bases and J by 8 bases, and 14 bases separated the two germline ends. Germline-derived CDR1 and CDR2 are KGHSH and LQKENI. The CDR3 is CASSPPGLLDEQFF. CDR3 nucleotides: TGTGCCAGCTCACCTCCGGGACTTTTGGATGAGCAGTTCTTC.

This clone was counted only a few times. This chain connects TRBV7-2 to TRBJ2-5; TRBD2 agrees at 11 bases. The trim removed 7 bases at V and 5 bases at J, leaving 9 bases unmatched. Germline V gives CDR1 SGHTA, CDR2 FQGNSA. CDR3 length: 15 residues. CDR3 nucleotide sequence: TGTGCCAGCACCAAAACTAGCGGGGGCTTGGAGACCCAGTACTTC. Translated: CASTKTSGGLETQYF.

The chain employs TRBV6-5 and TRBJ1-3; D is undetermined. With 7 bases removed from V and 8 bases from J, the gap between germline ends came to 9 bases. The V gene's germline CDR1 is MNHEY and CDR2 SVGAGI. The length of the CDR3 is 11 residues. CDR3 nucleotide sequence: TGTGCCAGCACCGAAGGATACACCATATATTTT. Translated, it gives CASTEGYTIYF.

On this clone itself: This clone may be a read error of a much larger clone one base away. Other DNA sequences from this sample encode an identical CDR3 as well. The chain uses TRBV7-9 and TRBJ2-1; 8 bases fit TRBD1. The germline V gene has CDR1 SEHNR and CDR2 FQNEAQ (reference sequence). The ends lost 5 bases at V and 1 base at J; junction bases unmatched: 4. The CDR3 length is 15 residues. The DNA for the CDR3 is TGTGCCAGCAGCCCCGGACAGGGATCCTACAATGAGCAGTTCTTC. Translation: CASSPGQGSYNEQFF.

The chain combines TRBV11-2 with TRBJ1-1; no clear D. V dropped 2 bases and J dropped 1 base, with 11 bases sitting between them. This CDR3 has 15 residues. Germline V lookup: CDR1 SGHAT, CDR2 FQNNGV. CDR3 DNA sequence: TGTGCCAGCAGCTTAATGGGTTGGGGGAACACTGAAGCTTTCTTT. Its translation: CASSLMGWGNTEAFF. The whole variable domain, remainder taken from reference TRBV11-2 and TRBJ1-1, is EAGVAQSPRYKIIEKRQSVAFWCNPISGHATLYWYQQILGQGPKLLIQFQNNGVVDDSQLPKDRFSAERLKGVDSTLKIQPAKLEDSAVYLCASSLMGWGNTEAFFGQGTRLTVV.

The chain employs TRBV7-8 and TRBJ2-7; unclear D gene. Trimming took off 5 bases at V and 4 bases at J, with 6 bases between the two ends. The CDR3 is 11 residues long. Germline loops: CDR1 SGHVS, CDR2 FQNEAQ. The CDR3 region is CASSAYYEQYF. DNA for the CDR3: TGTGCCAGCAGCGCCTATTACGAGCAGTACTTC.

The rearrangement links TRBV11-3 to TRBJ2-1; 7 bases agree with TRBD2. This CDR3 is built from 18 residues. Per germline, CDR1 SGHNT and CDR2 YENEEA. Trimming cost V 1 base and J 8 bases; bases outside gene matches: 17. As DNA, the CDR3 is TGTGCCAGCAGCTTAGTAATTGGCCTAGCGGAGTCGGGGGATGAGCAGTTCTTC. Encoded protein: CASSLVIGLAESGDEQFF.

The V call is TRBV5-1, the J call TRBJ1-1; 11 bases agree with TRBD1. V dropped 2 bases and J dropped 0; count of bases not matched to a gene: 9. There are 18 residues in the CDR3. Per the germline V gene, CDR1 is SGHRS and CDR2 is YFSETQ. CDR3 nucleotide sequence: TGCGCCAGCAGCTTTTGGACAGGGGGCAGCAACTTGAACACTGAAGCTTTCTTT. Translating it yields CASSFWTGGSNLNTEAFF.